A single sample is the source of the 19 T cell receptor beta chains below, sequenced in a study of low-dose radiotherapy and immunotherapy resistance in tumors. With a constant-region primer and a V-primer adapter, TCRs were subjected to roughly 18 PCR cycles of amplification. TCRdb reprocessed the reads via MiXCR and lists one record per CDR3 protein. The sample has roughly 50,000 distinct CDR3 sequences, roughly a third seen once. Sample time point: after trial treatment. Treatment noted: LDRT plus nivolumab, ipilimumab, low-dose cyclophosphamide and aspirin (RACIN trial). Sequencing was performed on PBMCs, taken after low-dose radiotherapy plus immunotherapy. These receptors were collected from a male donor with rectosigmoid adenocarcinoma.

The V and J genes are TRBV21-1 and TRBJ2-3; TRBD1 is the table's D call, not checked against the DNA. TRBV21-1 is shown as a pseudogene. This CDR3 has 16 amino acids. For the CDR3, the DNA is TGTGCCAGCAGCGTTACGGGACAGTGTTACACAGATACGCAGTATTTT. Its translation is CASSVTGQCYTDTQYF.

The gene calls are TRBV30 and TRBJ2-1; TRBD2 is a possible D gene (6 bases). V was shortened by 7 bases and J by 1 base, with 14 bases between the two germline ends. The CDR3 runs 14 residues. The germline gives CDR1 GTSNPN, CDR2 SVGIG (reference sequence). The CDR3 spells CASPGGRSYNEQFF. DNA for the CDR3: TGTGCCTCCCCCGGAGGGAGGTCCTACAATGAGCAGTTCTTC. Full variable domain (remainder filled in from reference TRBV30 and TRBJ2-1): SQTIHQWPATLVQPVGSPLSLECTVEGTSNPNLYWYRQAAGRGLQLLFYSVGIGQISSEVPQNLSASRPQDRQFILSSKKLLLSDSGFYLCASPGGRSYNEQFFGPGTRLTVL.

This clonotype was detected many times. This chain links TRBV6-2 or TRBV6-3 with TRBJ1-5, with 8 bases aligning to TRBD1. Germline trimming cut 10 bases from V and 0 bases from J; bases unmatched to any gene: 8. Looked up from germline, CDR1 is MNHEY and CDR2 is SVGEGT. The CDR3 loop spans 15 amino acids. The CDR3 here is CAIRQGIYSNQPQHF. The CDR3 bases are TGTGCCATCAGACAGGGGATTTATAGCAATCAGCCCCAGCATTTT.

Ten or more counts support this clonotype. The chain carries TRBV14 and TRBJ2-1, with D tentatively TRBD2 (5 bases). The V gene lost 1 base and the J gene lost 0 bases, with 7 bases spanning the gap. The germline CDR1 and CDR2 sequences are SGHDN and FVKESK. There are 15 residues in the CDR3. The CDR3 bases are TGTGCCAGCAGCCAAGTAAGCGGCTCCTACAATGAGCAGTTCTTC. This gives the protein CASSQVSGSYNEQFF.

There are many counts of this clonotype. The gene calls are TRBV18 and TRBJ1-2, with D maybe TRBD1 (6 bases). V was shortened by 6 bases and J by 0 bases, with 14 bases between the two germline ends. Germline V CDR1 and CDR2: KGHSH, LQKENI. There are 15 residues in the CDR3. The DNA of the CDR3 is TGTGCCAGCTCGTCCGGGACAAGTTCTAACTATGGCTACACCTTC. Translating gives CASSSGTSSNYGYTF.

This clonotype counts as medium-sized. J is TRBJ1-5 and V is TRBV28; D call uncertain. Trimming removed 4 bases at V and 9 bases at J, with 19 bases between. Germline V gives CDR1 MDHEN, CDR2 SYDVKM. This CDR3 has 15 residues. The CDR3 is CASSSPNPSGRPQHF. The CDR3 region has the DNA TGTGCCAGCAGTTCGCCAAATCCCTCGGGTCGGCCCCAGCATTTT.

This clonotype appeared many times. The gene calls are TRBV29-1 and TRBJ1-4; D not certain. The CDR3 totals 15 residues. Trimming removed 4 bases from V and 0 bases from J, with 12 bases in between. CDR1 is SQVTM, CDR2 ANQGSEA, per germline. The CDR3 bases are TGCAGCGTTGGGGTAGGATCGACAACTAATGAAAAACTGTTTTTT. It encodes CSVGVGSTTNEKLFF.

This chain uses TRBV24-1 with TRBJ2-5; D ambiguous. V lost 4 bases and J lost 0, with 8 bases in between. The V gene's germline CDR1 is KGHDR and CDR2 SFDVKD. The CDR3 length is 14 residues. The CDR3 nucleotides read TGTGCCACCAGTGAGGGTGGGCACCAAGAGACCCAGTACTTC. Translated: CATSEGGHQETQYF.

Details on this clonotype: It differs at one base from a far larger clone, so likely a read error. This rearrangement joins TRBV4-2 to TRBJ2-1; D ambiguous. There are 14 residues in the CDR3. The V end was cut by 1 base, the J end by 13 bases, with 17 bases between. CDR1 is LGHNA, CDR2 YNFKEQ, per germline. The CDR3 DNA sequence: TGTGCCAGCAGCCAAGGCAGTCTCCAGGAGACCCAGTTCTTC. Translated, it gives CASSQGSLQETQFF.

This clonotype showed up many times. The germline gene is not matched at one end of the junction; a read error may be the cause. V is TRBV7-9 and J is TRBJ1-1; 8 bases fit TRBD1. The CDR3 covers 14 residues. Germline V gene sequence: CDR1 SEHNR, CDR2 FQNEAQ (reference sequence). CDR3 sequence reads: CASSTRTGNAEAFF. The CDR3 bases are TGTGCCAGCAGCACGAGGACAGGGAACGCTGAAGCTTTCTTT.

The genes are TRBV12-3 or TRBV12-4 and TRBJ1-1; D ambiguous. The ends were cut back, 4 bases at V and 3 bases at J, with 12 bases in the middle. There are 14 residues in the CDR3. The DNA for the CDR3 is TGTGCCAGCAGTTCGTCCCGGGAGGACACTGAAGCTTTCTTT. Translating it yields CASSSSREDTEAFF.

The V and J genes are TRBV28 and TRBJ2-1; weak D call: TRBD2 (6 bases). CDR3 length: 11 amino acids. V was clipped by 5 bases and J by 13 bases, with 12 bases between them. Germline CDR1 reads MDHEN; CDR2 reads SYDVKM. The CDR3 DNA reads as TGTGCCAGCAGTCCCGGGACTCGTCAGTTCTTC. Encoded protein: CASSPGTRQFF. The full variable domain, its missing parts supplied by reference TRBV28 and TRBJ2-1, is DVKVTQSSRYLVKRTGEKVFLECVQDMDHENMFWYRQDPGLGLRLIYFSYDVKMKEKGDIPEGYSVSREKKERFSLILESASTNQTSMYLCASSPGTRQFFGPGTRLTVL.

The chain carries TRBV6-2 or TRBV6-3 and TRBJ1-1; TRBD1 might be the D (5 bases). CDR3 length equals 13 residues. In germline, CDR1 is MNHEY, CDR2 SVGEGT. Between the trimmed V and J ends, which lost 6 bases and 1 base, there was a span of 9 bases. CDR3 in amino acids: CASSFDRNTEAFF. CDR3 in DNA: TGTGCCAGCAGCTTCGACAGGAACACTGAAGCTTTCTTT.

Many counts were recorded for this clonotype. The CDR3 reads CASSWGAGGYNEQFF. In DNA, the CDR3 is TGTGCCAGCAGCTGGGGAGCGGGGGGATACAATGAGCAGTTCTTC. J is TRBJ2-1 and V is TRBV7-2; 9 bases match TRBD2. The CDR3 loop spans 15 amino acids. The germline V gene has CDR1 SGHTA and CDR2 FQGNSA. V gave up 4 bases and J gave up 4 bases; unmatched junction bases: 5. The variable domain in full, with the rest retrieved from reference TRBV7-2 and TRBJ2-1, is GAGVSQSPSNKVTEKGKDVELRCDPISGHTALYWYRQSLGQGLEFLIYFQGNSAPDKSGLPSDRFSAERTGGSVSTLTIQRTQQEDSAVYLCASSWGAGGYNEQFFGPGTRLTVL.

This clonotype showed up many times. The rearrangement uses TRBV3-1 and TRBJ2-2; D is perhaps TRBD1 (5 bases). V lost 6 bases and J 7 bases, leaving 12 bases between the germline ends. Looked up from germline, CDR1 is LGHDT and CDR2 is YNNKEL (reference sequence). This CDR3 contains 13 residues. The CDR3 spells CASSRTGVGELFF. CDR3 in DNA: TGTGCCAGCAGTCGTACAGGAGTCGGGGAGCTGTTTTTT.

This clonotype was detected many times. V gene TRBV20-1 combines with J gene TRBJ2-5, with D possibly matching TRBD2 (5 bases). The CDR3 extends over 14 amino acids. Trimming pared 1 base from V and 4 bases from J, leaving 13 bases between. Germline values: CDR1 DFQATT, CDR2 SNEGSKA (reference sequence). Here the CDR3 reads CSARGLNRGETQYF. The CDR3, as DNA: TGCAGTGCTAGAGGGCTAAACCGGGGAGAGACCCAGTACTTC.

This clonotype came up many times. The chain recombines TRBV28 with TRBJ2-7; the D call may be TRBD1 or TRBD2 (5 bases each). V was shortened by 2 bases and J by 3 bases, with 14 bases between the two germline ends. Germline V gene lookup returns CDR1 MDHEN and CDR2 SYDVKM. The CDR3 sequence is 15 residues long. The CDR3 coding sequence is TGTGCCAGCAGTTTAGGCAGGGTTGGGGGCTACGAGCAGTACTTC. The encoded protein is CASSLGRVGGYEQYF. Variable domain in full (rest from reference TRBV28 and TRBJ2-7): DVKVTQSSRYLVKRTGEKVFLECVQDMDHENMFWYRQDPGLGLRLIYFSYDVKMKEKGDIPEGYSVSREKKERFSLILESASTNQTSMYLCASSLGRVGGYEQYFGPGTRLTVT.

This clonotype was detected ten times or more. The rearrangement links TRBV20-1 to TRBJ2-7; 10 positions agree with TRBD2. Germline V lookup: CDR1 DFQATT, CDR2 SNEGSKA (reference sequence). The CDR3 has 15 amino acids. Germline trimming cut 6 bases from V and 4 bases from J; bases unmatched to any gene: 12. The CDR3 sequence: CSAPPAAGGRYEQYF. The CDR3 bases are TGCAGTGCCCCTCCCGCAGCGGGAGGGAGGTACGAGCAGTACTTC.

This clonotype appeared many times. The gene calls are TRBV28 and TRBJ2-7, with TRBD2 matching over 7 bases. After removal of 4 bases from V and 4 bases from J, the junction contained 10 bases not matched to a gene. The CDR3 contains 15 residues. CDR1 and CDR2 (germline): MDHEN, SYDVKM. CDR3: CASSSPGRVRYEQYF. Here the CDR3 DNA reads TGTGCCAGCAGTTCCCCGGGGAGGGTGCGGTACGAGCAGTACTTC.